This T cell receptor (beta chain) came from a study of T cell changes during pregnancy in multiple sclerosis. Some clones are missing from TCRdb's copy, which holds only in-frame ones; the method was immunoSEQ multiplex PCR. Among 70,000 to 95,000 clones, 85% to 95% were seen once, and the ten largest hold 0.65% to 0.95%. The sample was peripheral blood, taken in the second trimester of pregnancy. This sequence was found in a female donor in good health, enrolled as a control in a pregnancy study.

The CDR3 sequence is CASSQTGKDGYTF. The DNA for the CDR3 is TGTGCCAGCAGTCAGACAGGGAAGGATGGCTACACCTTC. This chain uses TRBV27 with TRBJ1-2; 7 nucleotides align to TRBD1. Germline CDR1 is MNHEY and CDR2 is SMNVEV (reference sequence). Trimming took 5 bases from V and 6 from J; bases not matched to a gene: 6. The length of the CDR3 is 13 residues.